A single sample gave rise to the 15 T cell receptor beta chains below, sequenced in a study of blood T cells in healthy people across ages (dated by TCRdb to 2014 to 2015). Library prep was done by 5' RACE. Data came from an Illumina HiSeq 2500. A second PCR of 7 to 11 cycles was run with a J-beta primer mix and a sample-barcoded 5' primer. The public reads were quality trimmed at Q25 with fastp and then assembled into clones with MiXCR by TCRdb, keeping productive beta chains. Identical CDR3 protein sequences are pooled into one entry, listed with their most common genes and DNA. This sample holds about 1 million distinct CDR3 sequences; under 30% were observed only once. The ten most abundant clones make up about 0.72% of the sample. Separately, the same data were catalogued under a study of T cells of mothers and their children.

Sequences were obtained from blood. The receptors were gathered from a girl under 10 years old in good health.

The gene calls are TRBV14 and TRBJ1-2; a weak D match, TRBD1 (5 bases). Trimming removed 2 bases at V and 4 bases at J, with 11 bases between. CDR1 and CDR2 (germline): SGHDN, FVKESK. This CDR3 is 14 amino acids long. The CDR3 region is CASSQQAGIYGYTF. CDR3 in DNA: TGTGCCAGCAGCCAACAAGCAGGGATCTATGGCTACACCTTC.

V and J are TRBV4-1 and TRBJ2-1; D assignment may be TRBD1 or TRBD2 (6 bases each). Trimming pared 0 bases from V and 7 bases from J, leaving 13 bases between. Germline-derived CDR1 and CDR2 are MGHRA and YSYEKL. The CDR3 covers 15 residues. The CDR3 DNA reads as TGCGCCAGCAGCCAAGATGGGGGCGGGACGAATGAGCAGTTCTTC. It translates to CASSQDGGGTNEQFF.

This sequence joins TRBV29-1 and TRBJ2-1; D perhaps matches TRBD1 (5 bases). Germline CDR1 SQVTM, CDR2 ANQGSEA. The CDR3 runs to 16 residues. V lost 7 bases and J lost 5, with 24 bases in between. CDR3 residues: CSAGSKQGILDNEQFF. The CDR3, as DNA: TGCAGCGCAGGGTCAAAACAAGGAATTCTGGACAATGAGCAGTTCTTC.

V usage is TRBV10-3 and J usage is TRBJ2-3; 15 bases map to TRBD2. The CDR3 totals 14 residues. V trimming: 8 bases; J trimming: 6 bases; junction bases outside the gene matches: 3. The germline V gene encodes CDR1 ENHRY and CDR2 SYGVKD. In nucleotides, the CDR3 is TGTGCCATCGGTGGGACTAGCGGGGGGGATACGCAGTATTTT. Translation gives CAIGGTSGGDTQYF.

Many counts were recorded for this clonotype. The chain joins TRBV7-3 to TRBJ2-1; D is perhaps TRBD1 or TRBD2 (5 bases each). Trimming removed 1 base at V and 4 bases at J, with 8 bases between. CDR3 length: 14 residues. Germline V lookup: CDR1 SGHTA, CDR2 FQGTGA. The DNA of the CDR3 is TGTGCCAGCAGCTTAATGGGGGTGTACAATGAGCAGTTCTTC. This encodes CASSLMGVYNEQFF.

The chain carries TRBV12-3 or TRBV12-4 and TRBJ1-2; D gene unclear. V was pared by 4 bases and J by 5 bases, with 11 bases between. This CDR3 has 13 amino acids. The DNA of the CDR3 is TGTGCCAGCAGTTATTTGGCCCTGTATGGCTACACCTTC. Translation: CASSYLALYGYTF.

This clonotype has more than one count but fewer than ten. The chain links TRBV29-1 to TRBJ2-5; the match to TRBD1 covers 10 bases. The end of the DNA is better explained by TRBJ2-1, so the J call may be wrong. This CDR3 has 12 residues. Germline V gene sequence: CDR1 SQVTM, CDR2 ANQGSEA. The CDR3 sequence is CSGGQGNNEQFF. The CDR3 coding sequence is TGCAGCGGGGGACAGGGGAACAATGAGCAGTTCTTC.

This clonotype was observed many times. The chain recombines TRBV7-9 with TRBJ2-1; maybe TRBD2 (6 bases). Deletions cut 4 bases from V and 0 bases from J, with 10 bases between. The CDR3 sequence is 15 residues long. CDR1 and CDR2 (germline): SEHNR, FQNEAQ (reference sequence). The DNA for the CDR3 is TGTGCCAGCAGCTACGGACTAAGCTCCTACAATGAGCAGTTCTTC. This codes for CASSYGLSSYNEQFF. Based on the CDR3 plus reference TRBV7-9 and TRBJ2-1, the full variable domain is DTGVSQNPRHKITKRGQNVTFRCDPISEHNRLYWYRQTLGQGPEFLTYFQNEAQLEKSRLLSDRFSAERPKGSFSTLEIQRTEQGDSAMYLCASSYGLSSYNEQFFGPGTRLTVL.

The chain carries TRBV7-6 and TRBJ2-5; 7 nucleotides align to TRBD2. The CDR3 has 16 amino acids. Germline V lookup: CDR1 SGHVS, CDR2 FNYEAQ. After removal of 1 base from V and 2 bases from J, the junction contained 7 bases not matched to a gene. CDR3 in amino acids: CASSLDPAGLQETQYF. CDR3 DNA sequence: TGTGCCAGCAGCTTAGATCCAGCGGGGCTACAAGAGACCCAGTACTTC.

The chain links TRBV4-3 to TRBJ2-5, with 8 bases that match TRBD2. Germline lookup yields CDR1 LGHNA and CDR2 YSLEER. V shed 0 bases, J shed 1 base, and the junction held 10 bases outside the gene matches. This CDR3 contains 18 residues. The CDR3 loop is CASSQEKGDSGAQETQYF. Here the CDR3 DNA reads TGCGCCAGCAGCCAAGAGAAGGGTGATAGCGGGGCCCAAGAGACCCAGTACTTC.

The rearrangement links TRBV7-8 to TRBJ2-2, with 13 positions matching TRBD2. CDR3 length: 16 residues. Germline CDR1 reads SGHVS; CDR2 reads FQNEAQ. Trimming cost V 5 bases and J 6 bases; bases outside gene matches: 6. The CDR3 spells CASSARTSGSPGELFF. CDR3 bases: TGTGCCAGCAGCGCCCGGACTAGCGGGAGCCCCGGGGAGCTGTTTTTT.

This clonotype was seen more than once but under ten times. This sequence joins TRBV2 and TRBJ1-1; D not certain. CDR1 and CDR2 (germline): SNHLY, FYNNEI. The V and J ends lost 6 bases and 7 bases respectively, with 6 bases between them. CDR3 length: 10 amino acids. Written as DNA, the CDR3 is TGTGCCAGCAGGCAGGTTGAAGCTTTCTTT. It translates to CASRQVEAFF.

The chain uses TRBV4-3 and TRBJ1-4, with TRBD1 as a possible D gene (5 bases). This CDR3 is 15 amino acids long. V dropped 0 bases and J dropped 4 bases, with 9 bases sitting between them. Germline CDR1 reads LGHNA; CDR2 reads YSLEER. The CDR3 here is CASSQEGTFNEKLFF. The CDR3 DNA follows: TGCGCCAGCAGCCAAGAAGGGACCTTTAATGAAAAACTGTTTTTT.

This chain connects TRBV7-2 to TRBJ2-2, with D maybe TRBD1 (6 bases). This CDR3 has 15 amino acids. V gave up 3 bases and J gave up 5 bases, with 13 bases separating them. The germline CDR1 and CDR2 sequences are SGHTA and FQGNSA. The CDR3 nucleotides are TGTGCCAGCAGCTTCTCTTTGGGGGCAACCGGGGAGCTGTTTTTT. It is translated as CASSFSLGATGELFF. The complete variable domain, with remaining parts taken from reference TRBV7-2 and TRBJ2-2, reads GAGVSQSPSNKVTEKGKDVELRCDPISGHTALYWYRQSLGQGLEFLIYFQGNSAPDKSGLPSDRFSAERTGGSVSTLTIQRTQQEDSAVYLCASSFSLGATGELFFGEGSRLTVL.

This clonotype has a count of ten or more. The gene calls are TRBV3-1 and TRBJ2-1; 8 bases match TRBD1. The CDR3 has 18 amino acids. The V gene's germline CDR1 is LGHDT and CDR2 YNNKEL (reference sequence). The junction had 15 bases not matched to a gene; V was cut back by 4 bases and J by 4 bases. The CDR3 reads CASSRIFGQGEPYNEQFF. In DNA, the CDR3 is TGTGCCAGCAGCCGCATTTTCGGACAGGGAGAACCTTACAATGAGCAGTTCTTC.